This T cell receptor (beta chain) stems from a study of T cell changes during pregnancy in multiple sclerosis. The repertoire was sequenced with immunoSEQ multiplex PCR; TCRdb's copy has only in-frame clones and lacks some. The table has approximately 31,000 clones, 90% seen once. The TCR was taken from a female donor in good health, enrolled as a control in a pregnancy study. The sample here was CD4+ T cells from peripheral blood mononuclear cells, taken in the second trimester of pregnancy.

CDR3 bases: TGTGCCAGCAGTTTGGGACAGTACACTGAAGCTTTCTTT. Translated: CASSLGQYTEAFF. V and J are TRBV27 and TRBJ1-1; 7 bases map to TRBD1. V was clipped by 3 bases and J by 3 bases; unmatched bases: 1. Germline CDR1 MNHEY, CDR2 SMNVEV (reference sequence). This CDR3 comprises 13 residues.